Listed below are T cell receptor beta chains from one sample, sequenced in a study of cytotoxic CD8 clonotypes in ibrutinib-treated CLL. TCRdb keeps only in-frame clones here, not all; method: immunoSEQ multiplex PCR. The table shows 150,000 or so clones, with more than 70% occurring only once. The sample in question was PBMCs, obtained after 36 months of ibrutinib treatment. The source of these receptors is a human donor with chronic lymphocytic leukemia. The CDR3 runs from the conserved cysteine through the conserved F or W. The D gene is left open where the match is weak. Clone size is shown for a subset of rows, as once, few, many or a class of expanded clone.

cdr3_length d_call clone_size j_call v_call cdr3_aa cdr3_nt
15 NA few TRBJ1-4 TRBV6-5 CASSYQRVRSEKLFF TGTGCCAGCAGTTACCAGAGGGTGCGCAGTGAAAAACTGTTTTTT
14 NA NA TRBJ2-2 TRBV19 CASSIDLATGELFF TGTGCCAGTAGTATAGATTTAGCCACCGGGGAGCTGTTTTTT
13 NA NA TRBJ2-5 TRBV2 CASKDRGQETQYF TGTGCCAGCAAGGACAGAGGTCAAGAGACCCAGTACTTC
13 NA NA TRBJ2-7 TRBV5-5 CASSLQQANEQYF TGTGCCAGCAGCCTGCAACAGGCAAACGAGCAGTACTTC
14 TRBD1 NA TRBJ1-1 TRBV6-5 CASRKTGQGAGAFF TGTGCCAGCAGGAAGACGGGACAGGGGGCCGGAGCTTTCTTT
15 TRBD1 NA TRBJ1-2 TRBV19 CASSAGTGMDYGYTF TGTGCCAGTAGTGCCGGGACAGGGATGGACTATGGCTACACCTTC
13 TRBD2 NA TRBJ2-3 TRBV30 CAWTSGGTDTQYF TGTGCCTGGACTAGCGGTGGGACCGATACGCAGTATTTT
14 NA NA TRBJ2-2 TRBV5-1 CASSLIGVTGELFF TGCGCCAGCAGCTTGATAGGGGTCACCGGGGAGCTGTTTTTT
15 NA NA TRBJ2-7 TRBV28 CASSLDYRGNYEQYF TGTGCCAGCTCCTTGGACTATAGGGGGAATTACGAGCAGTACTTC
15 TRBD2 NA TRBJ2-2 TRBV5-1 CASSLLAGDTGELFF TGCGCCAGCAGCTTGCTAGCGGGGGACACCGGGGAGCTGTTTTTT
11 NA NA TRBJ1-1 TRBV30 CAYSWNTEAFF TGTGCCTATTCTTGGAACACTGAAGCTTTCTTT
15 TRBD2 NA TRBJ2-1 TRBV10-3 CAISDATSGNIEQFF TGTGCCATCAGTGACGCGACTAGCGGGAACATTGAGCAGTTCTTC
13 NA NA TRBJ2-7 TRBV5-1 CASSLNSLNEQYF TGCGCCAGCAGCTTGAACTCCCTGAACGAGCAGTACTTC
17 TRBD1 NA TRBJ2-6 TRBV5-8 CASSLGQDNSGANVLTF TGTGCCAGCAGCCTGGGACAGGACAACTCTGGGGCCAACGTCCTGACTTTC
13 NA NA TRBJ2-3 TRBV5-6 CASSSGDTDTQYF TGTGCCAGCAGTTCAGGTGACACAGATACGCAGTATTTT
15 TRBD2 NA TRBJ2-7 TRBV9 CASSTSGRASYEQYF TGTGCCAGCAGCACCAGCGGGAGAGCTTCCTACGAGCAGTACTTC
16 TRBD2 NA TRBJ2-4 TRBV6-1 CASSEAIAGGKNIQYF TGTGCCAGCAGTGAAGCAATAGCGGGGGGCAAAAACATTCAGTACTTC
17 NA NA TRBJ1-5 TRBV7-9 CASSLALDPGINQPQHF TGTGCCAGCAGCTTAGCGCTAGACCCGGGGATCAATCAGCCCCAGCATTTT
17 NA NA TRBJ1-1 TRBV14 CASSQDYSRQMNTEAFF TGTGCCAGCAGCCAAGATTACAGCAGACAAATGAACACTGAAGCTTTCTTT
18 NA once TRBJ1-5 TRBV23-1 CASSQNERGPLGNQPQHF TGCGCCAGCAGTCAAAATGAGAGGGGCCCCTTGGGCAATCAGCCCCAGCATTTT
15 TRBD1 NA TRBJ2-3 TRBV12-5 CASGLGDRGRDTQYF TGTGCTAGTGGTTTGGGAGACAGGGGCAGAGATACGCAGTATTTT
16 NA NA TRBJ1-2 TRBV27 CASSLLGKRRNYGYTF TGTGCCAGCAGTTTATTGGGGAAACGGAGGAACTATGGCTACACCTTC
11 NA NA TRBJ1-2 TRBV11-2 CASSLGPIGTF TGTGCCAGCAGCTTAGGGCCGATAGGAACCTTC
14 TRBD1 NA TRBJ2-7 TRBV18 CASSPVTGGGEQYF TGTGCCAGCTCACCAGTCACAGGGGGTGGCGAGCAGTACTTC
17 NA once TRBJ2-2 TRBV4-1 CASSQAPRSGNTGELFF TGCGCCAGCAGCCAAGCCCCTCGGAGCGGGAACACCGGGGAGCTGTTTTTT
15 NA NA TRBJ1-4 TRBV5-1 CASTRGGGSNEKLFF TGCGCCAGCACCCGCGGTGGGGGCTCTAATGAAAAACTGTTTTTT
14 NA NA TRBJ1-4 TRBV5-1 CASSRGQGSGKLFF TGCGCCAGCAGCCGCGGACAAGGCTCGGGAAAACTGTTTTTT
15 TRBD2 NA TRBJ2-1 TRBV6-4 CASSFTSGGAHEQFF TGTGCCAGCAGTTTCACTAGCGGGGGGGCTCATGAGCAGTTCTTC
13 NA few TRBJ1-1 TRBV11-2 CASSSRMNTEAFF TGTGCCAGCAGCTCGAGGATGAACACTGAAGCTTTCTTT